Presented here are 4 T cell receptor beta chains from one specimen sequenced in a study of blood T cell repertoires in COVID-19. Method: immunoSEQ multiplex PCR; TCRdb's copy keeps in-frame clones and lacks some. The sample carries tens of thousands of clones, 75% to 90% recorded once. Source material: peripheral blood. The receptor source for this set is an elderly man with acute or convalescent COVID-19.

V usage is TRBV10-2 and J usage is TRBJ1-3, with 7 bases matching TRBD1. Per germline, CDR1 WSHSY and CDR2 SAAADI. The CDR3 loop spans 15 amino acids. V shed 7 bases, J shed 0 bases, and the junction held 6 bases outside the gene matches. As DNA, the CDR3 is TGCGCCAGCAAGACAGGGATCGGCTCTGGAAACACCATATATTTT. Its protein is CASKTGIGSGNTIYF.

The chain joins TRBV7-2 to TRBJ2-1, with TRBD2 identical over 12 bases. CDR1 is SGHTA and CDR2 is FQGNSA in the germline V gene. CDR3 length equals 15 residues. The V segment lost 5 bases and the J segment 3 bases; nucleotides outside the gene matches: 2. The CDR3 protein is CASSMTSGGYNEQFF. The CDR3 DNA reads TGTGCCAGCAGCATGACTAGCGGGGGCTACAATGAGCAGTTCTTC.

The J gene is TRBJ2-2, the V gene TRBV5-6, with D hard to call. The CDR3 has 16 amino acids. V was trimmed by 1 base and J by 0 bases, leaving 10 bases between them. Germline CDR1 reads SGHDT; CDR2 reads YYEEEE. The CDR3 coding sequence is TGTGCCAGCAGCTTGCGAAACACCGCGAACACCGGGGAGCTGTTTTTT. This gives the protein CASSLRNTANTGELFF.

The chain uses TRBV4-2 and TRBJ2-2; TRBD1 matches at 12 bases. The V and J ends lost 1 base and 7 bases, in that order; junction bases with no gene match: 7. The germline V gene has CDR1 LGHNA and CDR2 YNFKEQ. CDR3 size: 17 residues. Written as DNA, the CDR3 is TGTGCCAGCAGCCAAGGGGGGACAGGGGGCAATGGCGGGGAGCTGTTTTTT. Residues: CASSQGGTGGNGGELFF.